This TCR beta chain was obtained from a study of T cells in Graves' hyperthyroidism and ophthalmopathy. After removal of 7 bases from V and 8 bases from J, the junction contained 6 bases not matched to a gene. The V gene's germline CDR1 is SNHLY and CDR2 FYNNEI. This CDR3 is 13 amino acids long. Researchers took RNA transcripts and amplified the TCR beta CDR3 regions from them. Primed by the HTBI set, a first-round RT-PCR was run on the TCR CDR3. MiXCR was run by TCRdb on the multiplex PCR reads, yielding one entry per CDR3 protein. The sample holds about 320,000 distinct CDR3 sequences; around a sixth are singletons and the top ten take roughly 31%. Researchers barred patients who had uncontrolled infection, other autoimmune disease, pregnancy or lactation. The PBMCs studied were ones that came from 10 ml fresh peripheral blood.

This chain connects TRBV2 to TRBJ2-4; 9 bases agree with TRBD1. The origin of this receptor is a man aged 25 to 45 with Graves' hyperthyroidism. Sample: blood. The CDR3 loop reads CASNGQGRDIQYF. CDR3 in DNA: TGTGCCAGCAATGGACAGGGGCGGGACATTCAGTACTTC. The full variable domain, with the rest looked up from reference TRBV2 and TRBJ2-4, is EPEVTQTPSHQVTQMGQEVILRCVPISNHLYFYWYRQILGQKVEFLVSFYNNEISEKSEIFDDQFSVERPDGSNFTLKIRSTKLEDSAMYFCASNGQGRDIQYFGAGTRLSVL.